This T cell receptor beta chain is drawn from a study of blood T cell repertoires in COVID-19 (dated by TCRdb to about 2020). About the study as a whole: The collaborator samples originated in the United States, Italy and Spain and spanned the acute and convalescent phases of COVID-19. The prospective study material was composed of cDNA or gDNA derived from T cells, B-cell-depleted T cells, or PBMCs. Deeply sampled blood TCRbeta repertoires from subjects exposed to, actively infected with, or recovered from COVID-19 were included in the dataset. The repertoires were released in a freely available public database meant as a resource for research on the immune response to SARS-CoV-2. The samples were drawn from two sources: the first 160 participants of the ongoing ImmuneRACE study, and fewer than 1,500 subjects contributed by 6 global collaborators. Sample metadata almost always included a de-identified subject ID, COVID-19 status, age in years and sex. HLA class I and class II types, where available, came from metadata supplied by the sample provider rather than from assay-based typing.

This clone appeared once. It has no known antigen specificity. Base qualities are missing; no much larger clone stands one base away. The research as a whole found: How much clinical and demographic metadata was included differed by source and by participant, and the metadata was provided uncurated.

The germline V gene gives CDR1 as SGHTS and CDR2 as YDEGEE. The CDR3, from cysteine to phenylalanine, totals 14 residues. The DNA shown is the 42-base CDR3, in frame from base 1. V gives up 0 bases and J gives up 0 bases, and the segment between their germline ends measures 6 bases. One collaborating source in Seattle enrolled patients while the patients were actively infected and followed the patients over time throughout the course of disease. Whole blood was collected in K2EDTA tubes by collaborating institutions according to the institutions' own protocols. For TCRbeta analysis, collaborators shipped samples as frozen whole blood, isolated PBMCs, or DNA extracted from either of those sample types. The immunoSEQ Assay, a bias-controlled multiplex PCR, was used to amplify TCRbeta CDR3 regions from genomic DNA. Processing in the source paper ran as follows. Nucleated cell counts per sample were estimated from amplification of reference gene primers within the assay. Sequence reads were collapsed and filtered to measure the absolute abundance of every unique TCRbeta CDR3 rearrangement. For each sample, productive Simpson clonality was calculated by taking the square root of Simpson's diversity index across productive rearrangements. The immuneACCESS repertoire file appears here via TCRdb, limited to in-frame rearrangements. These files lack a portion of the clones; in checked studies, under half of the deficit traces to unresolved V genes, and the cause of the others is not known. V and J calls and clone size are copied from that table; D and trimming were computed from the DNA. Across this sample there are more than 300,000 clones, with 85% to 90% seen only once. The ten largest clones add up to less than 2% of the sample.

Sequencing was done on a sample of peripheral blood. This TCR was recovered from a woman in her 30s with COVID-19, enrolled during active disease. The V and J genes are TRBV5-8 and TRBJ1-2; a tentative D call is TRBD1 (5 bases match). The nucleotide sequence reads as follows: TGTGCCAGCAGCTTGGGACAGTCTAACTATGGCTACACCTTC. This codes for CASSLGQSNYGYTF.